This T cell receptor (beta chain) was documented in a study of T-cell memory formation after mild COVID-19 (dated by TCRdb to the early 2020s). General notes on the study: TCR sequence clusters from the two donors were largely donor specific. The cohort was made up of two young adult volunteers, one female and one male, who were previously healthy. In a couple of donors, T-cell clones that expanded and contracted after mild COVID-19 were tracked by sequencing TCRalpha and TCRbeta repertoires over time. Broad study findings and their caveats: Balanced CD4/CD8 phenotypes were observed for clones contracting from day 15 to 85, whereas a bias towards CD4+ was observed for a second wave of clones expanding from day 15 to 37. The second-wave clones that peaked on day 37 were not confirmed to be SARS-CoV-2 specific. Contracting CD4+ clones appeared mostly in the CM and EM memory subsets, whereas CD8+ clones were enriched in EMRA. Some responding clones were detected in pre-infection memory, suggesting pre-existing cross-reactive memory T cells joined the SARS-CoV-2 response. The study included only a couple of mild cases, and larger cohorts that include severe cases with pre-infection samples were judged to be necessary.

CDR1 and CDR2 are read off the germline V gene as SGHTA and FQGNSA. Spanning cysteine to phenylalanine, the CDR3 consists of 16 amino acids. The only DNA kept is the CDR3, 48 bases in frame from the first base. At the junction V is shortened by 5 bases and J by 9 bases, with 23 bases in between. Ficoll-Paque density gradient centrifugation was the method used to isolate PBMCs. This clonotype turned up a few times. Its antigen is currently not known. Nothing much larger sits one base from this clone, and base qualities are not available. Sequencer: Illumina NovaSeq 6000. cDNA libraries for TCRalpha and TCRbeta were prepared by 5'RACE using constant-segment primers, with sample barcodes and unique molecular identifiers added. RNA was extracted from every sample with Trizol reagent. Amplification of the libraries took two PCR steps, and the second step added a second sample barcode plus Illumina TruSeq adapters. Sequencing of libraries was performed on an Illumina NovaSeq with 2 x 150 bp paired-end reads. The authors' analysis ran thus. The reads were demultiplexed and collapsed into UMI-guided consensus sequences using migec v1.2.7. Using mixcr v2.1.11, the UMI consensuses were aligned to TRA and TRB V and J templates and assembled into clonotypes. A clonotype was counted as expanded or contracted only if both edgeR and NoisET called the change significant, with noise models trained on biological replicates. For edgeR calls, the cutoffs were a false discovery rate-adjusted p below 0.01 and a log2 fold-change threshold of 1. As an exploratory analysis of dynamics, PCA with hierarchical clustering was applied to max-normalized trajectories of the 1000 most abundant clonotypes. Separately sequenced CD4+ and CD8+ repertoires were used to assign the CD4 or CD8 phenotype of responding clones. TCRdb reprocessing: public reads trimmed at Q25 with fastp, clones called with MiXCR, in-frame beta chains kept. Every entry covers one CDR3 protein and lists the most common genes and DNA from its rows. The V and J calls here are based on TCRdb, not the publication. Within this sample are roughly 140,000 distinct CDR3 sequences, with more than 13% of them counted one time only. The ten largest clones represent about 29% of the sample.

The sequence was collected from an adult woman who had mild COVID-19 (a few samples of this study predate the infection). The sample titles of this study are shuffled in the database, so cell type and time point are left out; the donor was told from shared clones. The sequenced sample consisted of PBMCs or a T cell subset sorted from them (not recorded which). The rearrangement joined TRBV7-2 to TRBJ2-1; D gene: possibly TRBD2, on 6 matching bases. The CDR3 has the sequence CASSAFSGLKPPEQFF. The DNA reads as follows: TGTGCCAGCAGCGCCTTCTCGGGACTCAAGCCCCCTGAGCAGTTCTTC.